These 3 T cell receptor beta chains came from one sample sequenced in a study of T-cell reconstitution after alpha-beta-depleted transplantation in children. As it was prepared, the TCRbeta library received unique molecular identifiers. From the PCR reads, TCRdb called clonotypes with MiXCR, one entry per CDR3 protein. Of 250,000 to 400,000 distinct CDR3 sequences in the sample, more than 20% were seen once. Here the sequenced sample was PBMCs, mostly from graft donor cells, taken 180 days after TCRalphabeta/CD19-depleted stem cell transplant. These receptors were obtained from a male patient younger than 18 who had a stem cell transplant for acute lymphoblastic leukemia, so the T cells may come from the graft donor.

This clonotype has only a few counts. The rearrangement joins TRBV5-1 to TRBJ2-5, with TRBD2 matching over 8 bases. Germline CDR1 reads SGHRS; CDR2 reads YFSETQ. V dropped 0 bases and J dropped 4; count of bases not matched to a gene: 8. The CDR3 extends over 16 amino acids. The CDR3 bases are TGCGCCAGCAGCTTGGCCGGTACTAGCGGATTAGAGACCCAGTACTTC. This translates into CASSLAGTSGLETQYF.

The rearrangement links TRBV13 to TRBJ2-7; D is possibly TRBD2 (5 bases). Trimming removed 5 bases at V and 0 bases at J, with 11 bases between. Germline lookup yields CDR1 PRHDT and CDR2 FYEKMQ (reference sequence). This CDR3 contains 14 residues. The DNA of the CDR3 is TGTGCCAGCAGCCTCGAGGGCCCCTCCTACGAGCAGTACTTC. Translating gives CASSLEGPSYEQYF.

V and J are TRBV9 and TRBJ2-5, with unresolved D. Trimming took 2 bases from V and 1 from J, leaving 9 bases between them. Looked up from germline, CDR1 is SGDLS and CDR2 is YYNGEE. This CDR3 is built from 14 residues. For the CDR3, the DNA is TGTGCCAGCAGCGTCGGAAACGCCCAAGAGACCCAGTACTTC. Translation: CASSVGNAQETQYF.